The present entry profiles one T cell receptor beta chain with its context. The antigen remains undetermined. The data derive from a study of STAT5B mutations in CD4+ large granular lymphocyte leukemia. The survey-level immunoSEQ assay was used. Sequencing was performed with immunoSEQ multiplex PCR; in TCRdb, only in-frame clones are kept and a portion is missing. The data hold around 37,000 clones, with around 80% observed a single time. Regarding the study as a whole: 8/27 top patient clones versus 2/35 control clones were TRBV06-family.

The V end lost 5 bases, the J end lost 2 bases, and 9 bases lay between the germline ends. This CDR3 spans 13 amino acids. From germline, CDR1 is SEHNR and CDR2 FQNEAQ (reference sequence). This rearrangement joins TRBV7-9 to TRBJ2-5; a possible D gene is TRBD2 (5 bases). This TCR was sampled from a human donor in good health. Material: CD4+ T cells from blood buffy coats. CDR3 residues: CASSPGIQETQYF. As DNA, the CDR3 is TGTGCCAGCAGCCCCGGGATTCAAGAGACCCAGTACTTC.